The 3 T cell receptor beta chains given below trace back to one sample, sequenced in a study of vaccination and CD4 T cells after COVID-19. TCRdb independently ran MiXCR on the PCR reads; one entry per CDR3 protein. The top ten clones hold 5.8% of a sample with around 30,000 distinct CDR3 sequences, approximately 51% of them seen once. The time point: late sampling 161 to 241 days after vaccination in a few convalescent patients. Sequenced material: CD4+ T cells from blood, taken about 7 months after SARS-CoV-2 vaccination. The origin of the receptors is a human donor who had recovered from COVID-19.

CDR3 loop: CASSKSGTGSTDTQYF. CDR3 coding DNA: TGTGCCAGCAGTAAGTCCGGGACAGGGAGCACAGATACGCAGTATTTT. The V call is TRBV6-1, the J call TRBJ2-3, with TRBD1 matching over 9 bases. Losses at the gene ends were 5 bases for V and 0 bases for J; bases not matched to a gene: 6. CDR3 size: 16 residues. Germline V gives CDR1 MNHNS, CDR2 SASEGT.

The table lists this clonotype with a few counts. The V gene is TRBV6-1, the J gene TRBJ2-5; the match to TRBD2 covers 10 bases. There are 16 residues in the CDR3. V lost 3 bases and J lost 10; bases outside the gene matches: 14. The germline gives CDR1 MNHNS, CDR2 SASEGT. The CDR3 is CASSEILAGDRVSQYF. The CDR3 DNA is TGTGCCAGCAGTGAGATTCTAGCGGGGGATCGGGTGAGCCAGTACTTC.

The chain recombines TRBV20-1 with TRBJ1-1, with TRBD1 matching 10 bases. This CDR3 contains 16 residues. J was trimmed by 4 bases and V by 6 bases; bases with no gene match: 14. Germline values: CDR1 DFQATT, CDR2 SNEGSKA (reference sequence). The CDR3 here is CSAPETGGKGGTEAFF. The DNA for the CDR3 is TGCAGTGCGCCCGAGACAGGGGGCAAGGGAGGCACTGAAGCTTTCTTT.